The 17 T cell receptor beta chains in this list originate from one sample, sequenced in a study of T cell changes during pregnancy in multiple sclerosis. Data came from immunoSEQ multiplex PCR; TCRdb stores just in-frame clones and leaves some out. The sample includes 35,000 to 45,000 clones, 70% to 90% of them seen just once. This material consisted of CD8+ T cells from peripheral blood mononuclear cells, taken in the first trimester of pregnancy. The receptors originated from a female donor with multiple sclerosis, enrolled in a pregnancy study.

The rearrangement uses TRBV7-8 and TRBJ1-2; D perhaps matches TRBD1 (5 bases). Trimming left V 3 bases short and J 1 base short, with 6 bases between. This CDR3 comprises 13 residues. From germline, CDR1 is SGHVS and CDR2 FQNEAQ. CDR3 DNA: TGTGCCAGCAGCTTGACAGTTAACTATGGCTACACCTTC. Translated: CASSLTVNYGYTF. Full variable domain (outside the CDR3, taken from reference TRBV7-8 and TRBJ1-2): GAGVSQSPRYKVAKRGQDVALRCDPISGHVSLFWYQQALGQGPEFLTYFQNEAQLDKSGLPSDRFFAERPEGSVSTLKIQRTQQEDSAVYLCASSLTVNYGYTFGSGTRLTVV.

This sequence joins TRBV9 and TRBJ1-3; a weak D match, TRBD1 (5 bases). Germline CDR1 and CDR2: SGDLS and YYNGEE. Trimming removed 3 bases at V and 0 bases at J, with 10 bases between. The CDR3 is made up of 15 amino acids. CDR3 in DNA: TGTGCCAGCAGCGGACAGACAAGCTCTGGAAACACCATATATTTT. Translated, it gives CASSGQTSSGNTIYF.

This chain links TRBV30 with TRBJ2-2; D is unclear. The CDR3 spans 15 residues. Trimming took 1 base from V and 1 from J, leaving 10 bases between them. Germline CDR1 GTSNPN, CDR2 SVGIG (reference sequence). This chain's CDR3 is CAWSAQSGNTGELFF. As DNA, the CDR3 is TGTGCCTGGAGTGCCCAGTCGGGGAACACCGGGGAGCTGTTTTTT.

This clone was counted only a few times. Other DNA sequences in this sample translate to the same CDR3. The chain joins TRBV5-5 to TRBJ2-7, with TRBD1 identical over 9 bases. J was trimmed by 7 bases and V by 3 bases; bases with no gene match: 2. This CDR3 is built from 12 residues. CDR1 is SGHKS, CDR2 YYEKEE, per germline (reference sequence). The chain's CDR3 is CASSWTGEEQYF. The CDR3 DNA reads TGTGCCAGCAGCTGGACAGGGGAAGAGCAGTACTTC.

The J gene is TRBJ2-1, the V gene TRBV23-1, with 7 nucleotides matching TRBD2. TRBV23-1 is marked as an open reading frame, function uncertain. The CDR3 extends over 15 amino acids. The ends lost 2 bases at V and 9 bases at J; junction bases unmatched: 10. In nucleotides, the CDR3 is TGCGCCAGCAGTCAACCCGAGGGCGGGGGAAGTGAGCAGTTCTTC. This sequence encodes CASSQPEGGGSEQFF.

The chain couples TRBV6-1 to TRBJ2-1, with 9 positions matching TRBD2. Germline lookup yields CDR1 MNHNS and CDR2 SASEGT. The V segment lost 5 bases and the J segment 8 bases; nucleotides outside the gene matches: 7. The CDR3 is 14 residues long. CDR3 nucleotides: TGTGCCAGCAGTTTTCTAGCGGGGTCGGATGAGCAGTTCTTC. It encodes CASSFLAGSDEQFF.

V and J are TRBV4-1 and TRBJ2-7, with D perhaps matching TRBD2 (5 bases). There are 13 residues in the CDR3. Germline V gene data show CDR1 as MGHRA and CDR2 as YSYEKL. The V end lost 4 bases, the J end lost 6 bases, and 13 bases lay between the germline ends. Here the CDR3 DNA reads TGCGCCAGCAGCCCCGGCGGAAGCGGCGAGCAGTACTTC. This translates into CASSPGGSGEQYF.

This clone is labeled as medium-sized (0.01 to 0.1%). Because the CDR3's place on the DNA is in doubt, the DNA is left out and the CDR3 is given as listed by TCRdb. This sequence joins TRBV4-3 and TRBJ2-2; the table's D call, TRBD2, has no DNA check behind it. The CDR3 has 15 amino acids, counting both end residues. CDR1 and CDR2 from the germline V gene are LGHNA and YSLEER. The CDR3 loop is CASSQDGFGAGELFF.

The chain carries TRBV19 and TRBJ1-1, with TRBD1 matching 8 bases. Looked up from germline, CDR1 is LNHDA and CDR2 is SQIVND (reference sequence). V gave up 6 bases and J gave up 4 bases; unmatched junction bases: 10. This CDR3 spans 15 amino acids. In DNA, the CDR3 is TGTGCCAGTAGCCTGGGACAGGAGATGATCACTGAAGCTTTCTTT. This encodes CASSLGQEMITEAFF.

The V gene is TRBV7-8, the J gene TRBJ1-1; 9 nucleotides agree with TRBD1. Losses at the gene ends were 3 bases for V and 7 bases for J; bases not matched to a gene: 9. The CDR3 length is 15 residues. The germline V gene encodes CDR1 SGHVS and CDR2 FQNEAQ. The CDR3 nucleotides read TGTGCCAGCAGCTTCCGGGACAGGGAACGGAATGAAGCTTTCTTT. Translation: CASSFRDRERNEAFF.

The chain recombines TRBV6-1 with TRBJ2-6; the D gene is possibly TRBD2 (6 bases). CDR3 length equals 16 residues. Between the trimmed V and J ends, which lost 4 bases and 1 base, there was a span of 11 bases. CDR1 and CDR2 from the germline V gene are MNHNS and SASEGT. The CDR3: CASSGPGESGANVLTF. For the CDR3, the DNA is TGTGCCAGCAGTGGACCGGGAGAGTCTGGGGCCAACGTCCTGACTTTC.

This clone was seen just once. V is TRBV9 and J is TRBJ1-2; D is perhaps TRBD1 (5 bases). The CDR3 covers 14 residues. V was clipped by 0 bases and J by 5 bases, with 11 bases between them. The germline gives CDR1 SGDLS, CDR2 YYNGEE. The CDR3 DNA sequence: TGTGCCAGCAGCGTAGGGGGGGACCTTTATGGCTACACCTTC. Its translation is CASSVGGDLYGYTF.

This clone was seen a single time. The rearrangement links TRBV27 to TRBJ1-6, with D uncertain. Trimming took off 6 bases at V and 9 bases at J, with 18 bases between the two ends. This CDR3 is built from 15 residues. Germline V gene sequence: CDR1 MNHEY, CDR2 SMNVEV (reference sequence). CDR3 in amino acids: CASSPGWREGSPLHF. DNA for the CDR3: TGTGCCAGCAGCCCCGGTTGGAGGGAAGGTTCACCCCTCCACTTT.

The chain is built from TRBV5-6 and TRBJ2-7, with a weak D call TRBD1 (6 bases). Trimming stripped 0 bases from V and 4 bases from J, with 17 bases between. This CDR3 has 16 amino acids. Germline values: CDR1 SGHDT, CDR2 YYEEEE. CDR3 in DNA: TGTGCCAGCAGCTTGGGGACCGGGACACGTTATTACGAGCAGTACTTC. Translated: CASSLGTGTRYYEQYF.

V and J are TRBV9 and TRBJ2-6, with a weak D call TRBD2 (6 bases). V was pared by 3 bases and J by 15 bases, with 13 bases between. The germline CDR1 and CDR2 sequences are SGDLS and YYNGEE. The CDR3 runs to 12 residues. The chain's CDR3 is CASSEGGENLTF. Written as DNA, the CDR3 is TGTGCCAGCAGCGAAGGAGGGGAGAACCTGACTTTC.

This chain joins TRBV6-4 and TRBJ1-2; 9 bases are a match to TRBD1. Germline assignment: CDR1 MRHNA and CDR2 SNTAGT. Trimming cost V 3 bases and J 8 bases; bases outside gene matches: 7. This CDR3 has 14 residues. The CDR3: CASSEGGQGFGYTF. CDR3 in DNA: TGTGCCAGCAGTGAAGGGGGACAGGGTTTCGGCTACACCTTC.

The V and J genes are TRBV15 and TRBJ2-3, with 8 bases aligning to TRBD2. The germline V gene encodes CDR1 LNHNV and CDR2 YYDKDF (reference sequence). This CDR3 has 16 residues. J gave up 4 bases and V 0 bases, and 6 bases lay outside the gene matches. CDR3 loop: CATSRERGAGADTQYF. The CDR3 DNA reads TGTGCCACCAGCAGAGAGCGGGGGGCGGGGGCAGATACGCAGTATTTT.